A single sample is the source of the 21 T cell receptor beta chains below, sequenced in a study of cytomegalovirus exposure and HLA in healthy donors. Primers included in the PCR were 60 Vbeta and 13 Jbeta primers. Data came from immunoSEQ multiplex PCR; TCRdb stores just in-frame clones and leaves some out. The table lists 40,000 to 45,000 clones, around 50% of them singletons. The sequencing sample was made of PBMCs. These receptors were taken from a human donor in good health.

This clone was seen ten or more times. The gene calls are TRBV4-1 and TRBJ1-3; D is unresolved. Germline lookup yields CDR1 MGHRA and CDR2 YSYEKL. With 0 bases removed from V and 6 bases from J, the gap between germline ends came to 6 bases. CDR3 length: 13 amino acids. CDR3 amino acids: CASSQEAENTIYF. The CDR3 DNA reads as TGCGCCAGCAGCCAAGAAGCCGAAAACACCATATATTTT.

The rearrangement links TRBV19 to TRBJ1-2; D is perhaps TRBD1 (5 bases). V was cut by 0 bases and J by 5 bases, with 10 bases left in between. The CDR3 consists of 14 residues. Germline loops: CDR1 LNHDA, CDR2 SQIVND (reference sequence). Here the CDR3 reads CASSIDGAWYGYTF. The CDR3 bases are TGTGCCAGTAGTATAGATGGGGCTTGGTATGGCTACACCTTC.

The chain is built from TRBV2 and TRBJ2-2, with a possible D match to TRBD1 (6 bases). V was trimmed by 2 bases and J by 6 bases, leaving 10 bases between them. Germline CDR1 SNHLY, CDR2 FYNNEI. This CDR3 is built from 14 residues. CDR3 in DNA: TGTGCCAGCAGTGAACACAGGGTGGCCGGGGAGCTGTTTTTT. Encoded protein: CASSEHRVAGELFF. Looking up the rest from reference TRBV2 and TRBJ2-2 gives the full variable domain: EPEVTQTPSHQVTQMGQEVILRCVPISNHLYFYWYRQILGQKVEFLVSFYNNEISEKSEIFDDQFSVERPDGSNFTLKIRSTKLEDSAMYFCASSEHRVAGELFFGEGSRLTVL.

The chain combines TRBV7-7 with TRBJ2-2; 7 positions agree with TRBD2. The CDR3 totals 13 residues. The V gene end was trimmed by 5 bases and the J gene end by 6 bases; junction bases not matched to a gene: 3. Germline CDR1 SSHAT, CDR2 FNYEAQ (reference sequence). The CDR3 loop reads CASSRSGAGELFF. The CDR3 region has the DNA TGTGCCAGCAGCCGGAGCGGGGCCGGGGAGCTGTTTTTT.

This clone was counted a few times. The genes are TRBV4-1 and TRBJ1-5; 7 bases match TRBD1. Germline values: CDR1 MGHRA, CDR2 YSYEKL. The V gene end was trimmed by 4 bases and the J gene end by 7 bases; junction bases not matched to a gene: 10. The length of the CDR3 is 15 residues. The CDR3 reads CASSRNPTGNQPQHF. CDR3 DNA sequence: TGCGCCAGCAGCCGCAACCCGACAGGGAACCAGCCCCAGCATTTT.

This chain joins TRBV5-4 and TRBJ1-3; D gene unclear. The V end lost 4 bases, the J end lost 0 bases, and 14 bases lay between the germline ends. Germline-derived CDR1 and CDR2 are SGHNT and YYREEE (reference sequence). This CDR3 contains 16 residues. The CDR3 loop is CASSPEGGPSGNTIYF. CDR3 nucleotides: TGTGCCAGCAGCCCCGAGGGCGGTCCCTCTGGAAACACCATATATTTT.

The genes are TRBV5-6 and TRBJ2-6; no definite D call. Trimming pared 5 bases from V and 4 bases from J, leaving 10 bases between. The germline gives CDR1 SGHDT, CDR2 YYEEEE. The CDR3 is 14 residues long. CDR3 nucleotides: TGTGCCAGCAGTTCCCGGTCCGGGGCCAACGTCCTGACTTTC. Its protein is CASSSRSGANVLTF.

This rearrangement joins TRBV7-2 to TRBJ1-1; weak D call: TRBD1 (6 bases). Germline V gene data show CDR1 as SGHTA and CDR2 as FQGNSA. The CDR3 sequence is 18 residues long. V gave up 5 bases and J gave up 3 bases, with 25 bases separating them. CDR3: CASSTRRGGAGLHTEAFF. The CDR3 DNA reads TGTGCCAGCAGCACGCGAAGGGGGGGGGCCGGTTTGCACACTGAAGCTTTCTTT.

This sequence joins TRBV4-3 and TRBJ2-5; TRBD1 agrees at 9 bases. V trimming: 0 bases; J trimming: 5 bases; junction bases outside the gene matches: 19. The CDR3 contains 20 residues. Germline loops: CDR1 LGHNA, CDR2 YSLEER. The CDR3 reads CASSQDIVTGTGSAWETQYF. CDR3 in DNA: TGCGCCAGCAGCCAAGATATAGTAACCGGGACAGGGTCGGCATGGGAGACCCAGTACTTC.

The chain joins TRBV7-2 to TRBJ1-5, with D uncertain. The length of the CDR3 is 17 residues. Germline V lookup: CDR1 SGHTA, CDR2 FQGNSA. Trimming removed 5 bases from V and 7 bases from J, with 24 bases in between. CDR3 loop: CASSDGWEGQGGQPQHF. The CDR3 region has the DNA TGTGCCAGCAGCGATGGTTGGGAGGGTCAAGGAGGACAGCCCCAGCATTTT.

This clone was picked up one time. The V and J genes are TRBV25-1 and TRBJ2-2; tentatively, D is TRBD2 (5 bases). This CDR3 is 14 amino acids long. Trimming pared 0 bases from V and 5 bases from J, leaving 7 bases between. The germline CDR1 and CDR2 sequences are MGHDK and SYGVNS. In DNA, the CDR3 is TGTGCCAGCAGTGAATATACGGGGACCGGGGAGCTGTTTTTT. It specifies CASSEYTGTGELFF. Variable domain in full (rest from reference TRBV25-1 and TRBJ2-2): EADIYQTPRYLVIGTGKKITLECSQTMGHDKMYWYQQDPGMELHLIHYSYGVNSTEKGDLSSESTVSRIRTEHFPLTLESARPSHTSQYLCASSEYTGTGELFFGEGSRLTVL.

This clone was counted only a few times. The chain joins TRBV7-2 to TRBJ1-5; no clear D. Germline V gene data show CDR1 as SGHTA and CDR2 as FQGNSA. With 1 base removed from V and 7 bases from J, the gap between germline ends came to 8 bases. The CDR3 contains 13 residues. CDR3 loop: CASSLDMQQPQHF. The DNA of the CDR3 is TGTGCCAGCAGCTTAGACATGCAGCAGCCCCAGCATTTT. The whole variable domain, filled in from reference TRBV7-2 and TRBJ1-5, reads GAGVSQSPSNKVTEKGKDVELRCDPISGHTALYWYRQSLGQGLEFLIYFQGNSAPDKSGLPSDRFSAERTGGSVSTLTIQRTQQEDSAVYLCASSLDMQQPQHFGDGTRLSIL.

This clone was counted a few times. The chain recombines TRBV5-5 with TRBJ2-7, with no clear D. The CDR3 runs 13 residues. V was shortened by 3 bases and J by 3 bases, with 10 bases between the two germline ends. The germline V gene has CDR1 SGHKS and CDR2 YYEKEE (reference sequence). The CDR3 DNA reads as TGTGCCAGCAGCTCTCACGCCGGCTACGAGCAGTACTTC. Protein product: CASSSHAGYEQYF.

The rearrangement links TRBV4-3 to TRBJ2-1; possible D gene TRBD2, 7 bases. Germline lookup yields CDR1 LGHNA and CDR2 YSLEER. V gave up 4 bases and J gave up 6 bases, with 19 bases separating them. There are 16 residues in the CDR3. Here the CDR3 reads CASSPLTGRGGNEQFF. The CDR3 region has the DNA TGCGCCAGCAGCCCCCTCACAGGGAGGGGTGGCAATGAGCAGTTCTTC.

J is TRBJ2-1 and V is TRBV30; D is possibly TRBD1 (5 bases). Trimming shortened V by 2 bases and J by 11 bases, and 10 bases separated the two germline ends. Germline CDR1 is GTSNPN and CDR2 is SVGIG (reference sequence). The CDR3 length is 11 residues. In DNA, the CDR3 is TGTGCCTGGAGTAAGGCGGACAAGCAGTTCTTC. Its protein is CAWSKADKQFF.

The genes are TRBV6-5 and TRBJ2-7; 7 positions match TRBD2. The J segment lost 6 bases and the V segment lost 6 bases, leaving 2 bases of the junction unmatched. The CDR3 runs 11 residues. CDR1 MNHEY and CDR2 SVGAGI come from the germline V gene. Here the CDR3 DNA reads TGTGCCAGCAGCCGGGGGGTCGAGCAGTACTTC. Translating it yields CASSRGVEQYF.

J is TRBJ1-1 and V is TRBV5-1; D possibly corresponds to TRBD1 (6 bases). Trimming took 4 bases from V and 5 from J, leaving 18 bases between them. The V gene's germline CDR1 is SGHRS and CDR2 YFSETQ. CDR3 length: 15 residues. CDR3 bases: TGCGCCAGCAGCCCGTGGGGGGGGGCGAGGACTGAAGCTTTCTTT. Encoded protein: CASSPWGGARTEAFF.

J is TRBJ1-5 and V is TRBV5-5; maybe TRBD1 (5 bases). CDR3 length: 15 amino acids. Germline values: CDR1 SGHKS, CDR2 YYEKEE (reference sequence). The V end was cut by 5 bases, the J end by 2 bases, with 14 bases between. CDR3 residues: CASSPQARGNQPQHF. DNA of the CDR3: TGTGCCAGCAGTCCGCAGGCCAGGGGCAATCAGCCCCAGCATTTT.

This clone was seen only a few times. Within the sample, other DNA sequences also encode this same CDR3. Here the CDR3 reads CASSLQGNTEAFF. As DNA, the CDR3 is TGTGCCAGTAGTTTGCAGGGGAACACTGAAGCTTTCTTT. The rearrangement uses TRBV19 and TRBJ1-1; weak D call: TRBD1 (5 bases). V was trimmed by 5 bases and J by 1 base, leaving 8 bases between them. CDR1 LNHDA and CDR2 SQIVND come from the germline V gene (reference sequence). The CDR3 has 13 residues.

The chain recombines TRBV19 with TRBJ1-1; TRBD1 matches at 8 bases. The V gene's germline CDR1 is LNHDA and CDR2 SQIVND (reference sequence). The CDR3 is 14 residues long. V shed 5 bases and J 2 bases; nucleotides not matched to a gene: 4. This CDR3 reads CASSPDRDNTEAFF. The CDR3 region has the DNA TGTGCCAGTAGTCCGGACAGGGACAACACTGAAGCTTTCTTT.

The chain recombines TRBV29-1 with TRBJ2-7; 7 nucleotides agree with TRBD2. Per germline, CDR1 SQVTM and CDR2 ANQGSEA. The length of the CDR3 is 17 residues. V shed 6 bases, J shed 3 bases, and the junction held 20 bases outside the gene matches. Written as DNA, the CDR3 is TGCAGCGTCCCTGGCGGGCAAGGCGGGAGACACCACTACGAGCAGTACTTC. Its protein product is CSVPGGQGGRHHYEQYF.